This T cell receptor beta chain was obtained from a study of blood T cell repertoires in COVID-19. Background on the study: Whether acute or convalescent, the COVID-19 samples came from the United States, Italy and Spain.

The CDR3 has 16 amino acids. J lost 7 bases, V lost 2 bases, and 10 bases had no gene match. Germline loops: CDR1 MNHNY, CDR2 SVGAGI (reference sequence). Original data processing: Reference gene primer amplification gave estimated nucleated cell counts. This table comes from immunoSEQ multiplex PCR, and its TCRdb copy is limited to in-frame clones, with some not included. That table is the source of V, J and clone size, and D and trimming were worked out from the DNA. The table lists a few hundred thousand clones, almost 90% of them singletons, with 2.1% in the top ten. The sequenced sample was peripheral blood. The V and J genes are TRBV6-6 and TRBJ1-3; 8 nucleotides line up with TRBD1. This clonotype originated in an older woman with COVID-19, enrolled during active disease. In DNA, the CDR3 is TGTGCCAGCAGTTACGTCGGACAGGGCCAGGGCAACACCATATATTTT. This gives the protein CASSYVGQGQGNTIYF.